This T cell receptor beta chain was found in a study of T cell changes during pregnancy in multiple sclerosis (dated 2019 in TCRdb). The study in broad terms: Changes in the T cell repertoire over the course of pregnancy were examined in this study in women with multiple sclerosis.

To note about this clone: Its antigen has not been determined. No much larger clone exists at a distance of one base, and base qualities are not known.

The receptor library was made with the immunoSEQ multiplex PCR assay. The clones in this table, taken by TCRdb from immuneACCESS, are in-frame only. Not every clone is retained; where verified, under half of the shortfall comes from an unresolved V gene, and the cause of the rest is unknown. The sample includes around 69,000 clones, with approximately 90% observed a single time. The leading ten clones occupy approximately 1.4% of the sample. This sequence originates from a female donor with multiple sclerosis, enrolled in a pregnancy study. Source: peripheral blood, taken in the third trimester of pregnancy.

The bases are TGCGCCAGCAGGGGTGACGGGGGGGGATACGCTTTCTTT. The encoded protein is CASRGDGGGYAFF. The V and J segments used are TRBV5-1 and TRBJ1-1, with TRBD1 tentatively as D gene (5 bases match). In the germline V gene, CDR1 corresponds to SGHRS and CDR2 to YFSETQ. The junction carries 19 bases between V and J, which are trimmed by 5 bases and 11 bases respectively. The CDR3 covers 13 residues, taking in both the cysteine and the phenylalanine. Only the CDR3 part of the read is kept: 39 bases, read in frame from the first base. With all but the CDR3 taken from the reference TRBV5-1 and TRBJ1-1 genes, the full variable domain is: KAGVTQTPRYLIKTRGQQVTLSCSPISGHRSVSWYQQTPGQGLQFLFEYFSETQRNKGNFPGRFSGRQFSNSRSEMNVSTLELGDSALYLCASRGDGGGYAFFGQGTRLTVV.